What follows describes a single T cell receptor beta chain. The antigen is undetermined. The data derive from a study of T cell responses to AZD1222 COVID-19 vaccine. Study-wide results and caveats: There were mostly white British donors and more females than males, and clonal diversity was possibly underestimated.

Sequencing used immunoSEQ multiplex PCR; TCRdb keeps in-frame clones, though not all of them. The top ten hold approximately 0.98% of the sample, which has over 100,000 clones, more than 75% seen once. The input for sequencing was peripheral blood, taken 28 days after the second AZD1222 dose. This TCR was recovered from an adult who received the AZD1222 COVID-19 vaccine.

DNA for the CDR3: TGTGCCAGCAGCTTTGACAGGGGCAGTTACAATGAGCAGTTCTTC. This encodes CASSFDRGSYNEQFF. The rearrangement links TRBV11-2 to TRBJ2-1; 8 nucleotides agree with TRBD1. Germline-derived CDR1 and CDR2 are SGHAT and FQNNGV. With 3 bases clipped from V and 4 bases from J, the junction kept 5 bases outside the gene matches. The CDR3 totals 15 residues.